The 2 T cell receptor beta chains given below trace back to one sample, sequenced in a study of T-cell memory formation after mild COVID-19. TCRdb passed the 5' RACE reads through MiXCR, listing each CDR3 protein once. The data contain roughly 120,000 distinct CDR3 sequences, 16% of them singletons. Specimen: PBMCs or a T cell subset sorted from them (not recorded which). The receptors stem from an adult woman who had mild COVID-19 (a few samples of this study predate the infection). Cell type and time point are not known.

This clonotype has just a few counts. The CDR3: CASSVEVRGGELFF. CDR3 DNA sequence: TGTGCCAGCAGCGTAGAAGTTCGGGGCGGGGAGCTGTTTTTT. This rearrangement joins TRBV9 to TRBJ2-2; perhaps TRBD2 as D (5 bases). The CDR3 covers 14 residues. V was pared by 0 bases and J by 7 bases, with 10 bases between. The germline V gene encodes CDR1 SGDLS and CDR2 YYNGEE. Filled out from reference TRBV9 and TRBJ2-2, the complete variable domain reads DSGVTQTPKHLITATGQRVTLRCSPRSGDLSVYWYQQSLDQGLQFLIQYYNGEERAKGNILERFSAQQFPDLHSELNLSSLELGDSALYFCASSVEVRGGELFFGEGSRLTVL.

This clonotype was found a few times. The J gene is TRBJ2-5, the V gene TRBV2; 11 bases match TRBD1. This CDR3 comprises 15 residues. V was clipped by 3 bases and J by 5 bases; unmatched bases: 5. Per the germline V gene, CDR1 is SNHLY and CDR2 is FYNNEI. CDR3 sequence (DNA): TGTGCCAGCAGTGACGGGACAGGGGGTTGGGAGACCCAGTACTTC. It specifies CASSDGTGGWETQYF.